The clone carrying this T cell receptor (beta chain) was observed once. Its antigen remains unknown. The entry originates in a study of T cell repertoires in cytomegalovirus infection. Across the whole study: Indicated by public TCR beta signatures were CMV infection and matching HLA type.

Study results and limitations: Clonotypes of TCR beta that were HLA-C-restricted and CMV-specific dominated the ex vivo response. Identification of carriers of CMV plus the relevant HLA was achieved through cumulative public TCR beta family frequency.

TCRdb re-analysed the reads in MiXCR, keeping a single row per CDR3 protein. The sample lists hundreds of thousands of distinct CDR3 sequences; 40% to 50% were seen once. This sample comprised cultured PBMCs, obtained from culture after CMV antigen stimulation. This receptor was obtained from a human donor in good health (CMV status not recorded). Some clones in this sample may be carry-over from other donors' samples.

This CDR3 reads CASSAKWASGGQKYNEQFF. DNA for the CDR3: TGTGCCAGCAGCGCCAAGTGGGCTAGCGGGGGCCAGAAGTACAATGAGCAGTTCTTC. V and J are TRBV6-1 and TRBJ2-1; TRBD2 matches 10 bases. CDR3 length: 19 amino acids. Per the germline V gene, CDR1 is MNHNS and CDR2 is SASEGT. V lost 6 bases to trimming and J lost 4 bases; unmatched junction nucleotides: 18.